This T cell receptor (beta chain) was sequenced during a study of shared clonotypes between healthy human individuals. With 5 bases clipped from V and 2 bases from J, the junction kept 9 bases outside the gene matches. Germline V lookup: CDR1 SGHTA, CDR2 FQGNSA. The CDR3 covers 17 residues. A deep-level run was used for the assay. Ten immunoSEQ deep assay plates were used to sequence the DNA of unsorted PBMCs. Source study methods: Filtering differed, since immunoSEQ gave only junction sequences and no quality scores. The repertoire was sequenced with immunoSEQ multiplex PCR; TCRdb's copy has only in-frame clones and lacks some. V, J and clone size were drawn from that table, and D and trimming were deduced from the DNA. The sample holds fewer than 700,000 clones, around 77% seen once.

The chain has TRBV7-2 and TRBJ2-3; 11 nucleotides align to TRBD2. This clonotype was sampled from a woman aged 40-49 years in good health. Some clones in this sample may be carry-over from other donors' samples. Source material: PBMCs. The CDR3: CASSPHRTSGPTDTQYF. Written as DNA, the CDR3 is TGTGCCAGCAGCCCTCATCGGACTAGCGGGCCCACAGATACGCAGTATTTT.